These 13 T cell receptor beta chains came from one sample sequenced in a study of blood T cell repertoires in COVID-19. Clones were sequenced by immunoSEQ multiplex PCR, and TCRdb holds only the in-frame ones, with some missing. This table has 100,000 to 150,000 clones, 80% appearing once. The sequenced sample consisted of peripheral blood. These receptors were collected from a human donor in a cohort sampled during active COVID-19.

The rearrangement uses TRBV7-3 and TRBJ2-1, with TRBD1 as a possible D gene (6 bases). This CDR3 is built from 16 residues. Germline V CDR1 and CDR2: SGHTA, FQGTGA. Trimming took 1 base from V and 2 from J, leaving 12 bases between them. The CDR3 spells CASSLSRGQTYNEQFF. The CDR3, as DNA: TGTGCCAGCAGCTTAAGCAGGGGCCAAACCTACAATGAGCAGTTCTTC.

DNA for the CDR3: TGTGCCAGCAGACCACAGGCAACTAATGAAAAACTGTTTTTT. This sequence encodes CASRPQATNEKLFF. This chain links TRBV7-8 with TRBJ1-4, with D perhaps TRBD1 (5 bases). Trimming removed 6 bases at V and 0 bases at J, with 8 bases between. Germline loops: CDR1 SGHVS, CDR2 FQNEAQ. The CDR3 totals 14 residues.

The count of this clone is one. The chain couples TRBV4-3 to TRBJ2-5; TRBD2 might be the D (5 bases). Germline V gene data show CDR1 as LGHNA and CDR2 as YSLEER. CDR3 length: 14 amino acids. Trimming shortened V by 0 bases and J by 4 bases, and 9 bases separated the two germline ends. CDR3 sequence reads: CASSQEVGRETQYF. The CDR3 DNA sequence: TGCGCCAGCAGCCAAGAGGTGGGGAGAGAGACCCAGTACTTC.

V usage is TRBV7-3 and J usage is TRBJ2-2; D ambiguous. The CDR3 contains 14 residues. V was clipped by 7 bases and J by 7 bases, with 16 bases between them. CDR1 is SGHTA, CDR2 FQGTGA, per germline. CDR3 coding DNA: TGTGCCAGCAACCCACCCCCAGTTGGCGGGGAGCTGTTTTTT. This translates into CASNPPPVGGELFF.

The CDR3 region is CASSPSGLTGNEQFF. As DNA, the CDR3 is TGCGCCAGCAGCCCTAGCGGCCTCACAGGAAATGAGCAGTTCTTC. The chain uses TRBV5-1 and TRBJ2-1, with 7 bases that match TRBD2. CDR3 length: 15 amino acids. The germline V gene has CDR1 SGHRS and CDR2 YFSETQ. V dropped 4 bases and J dropped 7; count of bases not matched to a gene: 11.

The rearrangement links TRBV27 to TRBJ1-5, with a possible D match to TRBD1 (5 bases). From germline, CDR1 is MNHEY and CDR2 SMNVEV (reference sequence). The CDR3 is 16 amino acids. Trimming took 2 bases from V and 0 from J, leaving 11 bases between them. CDR3 region: CASSLGATYSNQPQHF. The CDR3 DNA reads as TGTGCCAGCAGTTTAGGGGCGACATATAGCAATCAGCCCCAGCATTTT.

The chain joins TRBV5-1 to TRBJ1-1; 9 bases are shared with TRBD1. V shed 4 bases, J shed 7 bases, and the junction held 5 bases outside the gene matches. This CDR3 region has 13 residues. Germline values: CDR1 SGHRS, CDR2 YFSETQ. The DNA of the CDR3 is TGCGCCAGCAGCGGCGGGACAGGGTTTGAAGCTTTCTTT. Amino acids: CASSGGTGFEAFF.

The chain has TRBV28 and TRBJ2-7, with a weak D call TRBD1 (5 bases). CDR1 is MDHEN, CDR2 SYDVKM, per germline. The CDR3 totals 12 residues. V lost 5 bases, J lost 5 bases, and 10 bases lay in between. CDR3 sequence (DNA): TGTGCCAGCAGTCTTACAGGAAACGAGCAGTACTTC. Its translation is CASSLTGNEQYF.

V is TRBV5-5 and J is TRBJ2-1; TRBD2 is a possible D gene (6 bases). With 3 bases removed from V and 9 bases from J, the gap between germline ends came to 16 bases. Germline-derived CDR1 and CDR2 are SGHKS and YYEKEE (reference sequence). CDR3 length: 14 residues. CDR3 bases: TGTGCCAGCAGCTATCGGGACTTAATATCTGAGCAGTTCTTC. It codes for CASSYRDLISEQFF.

This clone was observed a single time. The CDR3 loop is CASSTLITGGAGRLVRSDSPLHF. CDR3 sequence (DNA): TGTGCCAGCAGCACCTTAATAACAGGGGGCGCGGGACGACTCGTACGGTCGGATTCACCCCTCCACTTT. This chain joins TRBV21-1 and TRBJ1-6; the listed D gene, TRBD1, was not tested against the DNA. TRBV21-1 is a recognized pseudogene. The CDR3 is 23 residues long.

Many counts were recorded for this clone. V is TRBV7-9 and J is TRBJ1-4, with D possibly TRBD1 on 6 matching bases. V lost 1 base and J lost 5, with 8 bases in between. Germline lookup yields CDR1 SEHNR and CDR2 FQNEAQ (reference sequence). The CDR3 length is 14 residues. CDR3 protein: CASSLGTVNEKLFF. CDR3 bases: TGTGCCAGCAGCTTAGGGACAGTCAATGAAAAACTGTTTTTT. Combining the CDR3 with reference TRBV7-9 and TRBJ1-4 gives the whole variable domain DTGVSQNPRHKITKRGQNVTFRCDPISEHNRLYWYRQTLGQGPEFLTYFQNEAQLEKSRLLSDRFSAERPKGSFSTLEIQRTEQGDSAMYLCASSLGTVNEKLFFGSGTQLSVL.

This clone occurred once. This chain joins TRBV5-1 and TRBJ1-2, with D possibly being TRBD1 (6 bases). Per germline, CDR1 SGHRS and CDR2 YFSETQ. V lost 4 bases, J lost 8 bases, and 18 bases lay in between. This CDR3 comprises 14 residues. CDR3 sequence reads: CASSVDTGTSGYTF. Here the CDR3 DNA reads TGCGCCAGCAGCGTAGATACAGGGACCTCGGGCTACACCTTC.

This clone was counted only a few times. The chain carries TRBV7-9 and TRBJ2-1; TRBD2 might be the D (6 bases). Deletions cut 4 bases from V and 8 bases from J, with 12 bases between. CDR3 length: 13 amino acids. Germline CDR1 reads SEHNR; CDR2 reads FQNEAQ (reference sequence). CDR3 protein: CASSSGGSHEQFF. The CDR3 bases are TGTGCCAGCAGCTCCGGAGGGTCACATGAGCAGTTCTTC.